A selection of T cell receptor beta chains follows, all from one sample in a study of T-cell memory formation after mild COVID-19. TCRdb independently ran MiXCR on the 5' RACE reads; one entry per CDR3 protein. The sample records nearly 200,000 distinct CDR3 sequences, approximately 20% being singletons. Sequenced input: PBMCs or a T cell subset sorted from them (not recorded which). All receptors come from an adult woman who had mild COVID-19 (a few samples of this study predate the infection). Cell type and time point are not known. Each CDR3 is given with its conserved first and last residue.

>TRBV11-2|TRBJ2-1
CASRQLAEQYNEQFF
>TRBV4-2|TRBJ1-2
CASSQGGINYGYTF
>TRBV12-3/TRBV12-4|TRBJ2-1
CASSLETPNEQFF
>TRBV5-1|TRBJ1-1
CASTPDRGGTEAFF
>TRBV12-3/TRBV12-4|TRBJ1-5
CASTLGQGYQPQHF
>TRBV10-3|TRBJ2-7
CAISDGGQAEQYF
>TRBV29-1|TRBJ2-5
CSADGLAEETQYF
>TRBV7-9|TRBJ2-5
CASSLQGSAAETQYF
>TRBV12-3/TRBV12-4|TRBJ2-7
CASNSGDSTYEQYF
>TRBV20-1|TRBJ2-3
CSALRGGTASTDTQYF
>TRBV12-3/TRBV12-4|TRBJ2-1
CASSALDTLTYNEQFF
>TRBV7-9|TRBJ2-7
CASSLDRRRLGDEQYF
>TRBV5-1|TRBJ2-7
CASSPREGTYEQYF
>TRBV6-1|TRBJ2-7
CASSEYRDPYEQYF
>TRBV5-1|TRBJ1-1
CASSLVIAGGSTEAFF
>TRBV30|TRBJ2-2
CAWSVAGVSGELFF
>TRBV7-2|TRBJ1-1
CASSPSQGNTEAFF
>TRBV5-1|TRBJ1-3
CASSSTASGNTIYF
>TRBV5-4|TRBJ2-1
CASSLGGVWPHEQFF
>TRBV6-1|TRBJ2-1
CASSEMGGPAEQFF
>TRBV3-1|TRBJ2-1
CASSRGGGKFF
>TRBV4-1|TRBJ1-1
CASSQVREGARTEAFF
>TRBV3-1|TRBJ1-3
CASSDGLTLSGNTIYF
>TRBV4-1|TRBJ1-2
CASSQDPYRVADGYTF
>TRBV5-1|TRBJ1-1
CASSFTGLGAGAEAFF
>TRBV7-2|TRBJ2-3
CASRLGTLDTQYF
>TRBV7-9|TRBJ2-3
CASSPAIGSSKDTQYF
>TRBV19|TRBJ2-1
CASISRGESDNEQFF
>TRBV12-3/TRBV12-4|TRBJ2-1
CASTLGGGPSDEQFF
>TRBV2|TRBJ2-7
CASSEVGGYEQYF
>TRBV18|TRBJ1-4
CASSRYRDGTNEKLFF
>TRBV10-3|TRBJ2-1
CAISRQGYNEQFF
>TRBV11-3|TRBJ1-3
CASSPESSGNTIYF
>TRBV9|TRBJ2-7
CASSADPGAAYEQYF
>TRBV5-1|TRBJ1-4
CASSPDRVDEKLFF
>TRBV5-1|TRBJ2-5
CASSPGGRQETQYF
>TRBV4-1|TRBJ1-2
CASSQDPPLGGYGYTF
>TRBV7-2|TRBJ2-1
CASSFRAGGPIAEQFF
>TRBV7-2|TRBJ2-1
CASRQTWGNRYNEQFF
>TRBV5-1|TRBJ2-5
CASSSRGTQETQYF
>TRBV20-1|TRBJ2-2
CSARTGGTGELFF
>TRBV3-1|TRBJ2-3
CASSPGLAGGADTQYF
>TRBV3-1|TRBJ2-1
CASKGELGQFF
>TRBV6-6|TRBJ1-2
CASLPRGPGYTF
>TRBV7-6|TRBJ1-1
CASSRPGQITEAFF
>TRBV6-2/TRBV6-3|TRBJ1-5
CASSYAGSGNQPQHF
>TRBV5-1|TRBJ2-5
CASSRMGPQETQYF
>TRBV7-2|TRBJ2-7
CASSLARIYYEQYF
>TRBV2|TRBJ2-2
CASSADRGLVGGELFF
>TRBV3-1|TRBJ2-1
CASSQDGQLLSYNEQFF
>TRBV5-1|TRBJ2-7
CASSWTGKMLEQYF
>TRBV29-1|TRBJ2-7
CSVARTYEQYF
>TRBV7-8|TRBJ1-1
CASSDAFGLNTEAFF
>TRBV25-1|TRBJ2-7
CASSRAKTRYEQYF
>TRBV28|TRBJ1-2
CASNRQIYGYTF
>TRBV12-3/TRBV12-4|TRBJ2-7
CASSLYSYEQYF
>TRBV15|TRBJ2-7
CATSRVPSGEQYF
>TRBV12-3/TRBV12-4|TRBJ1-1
CASTESGQANTEAFF
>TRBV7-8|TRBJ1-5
CASSLLNPGNQPQHF
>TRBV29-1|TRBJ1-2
CSVDGGGGGYTF